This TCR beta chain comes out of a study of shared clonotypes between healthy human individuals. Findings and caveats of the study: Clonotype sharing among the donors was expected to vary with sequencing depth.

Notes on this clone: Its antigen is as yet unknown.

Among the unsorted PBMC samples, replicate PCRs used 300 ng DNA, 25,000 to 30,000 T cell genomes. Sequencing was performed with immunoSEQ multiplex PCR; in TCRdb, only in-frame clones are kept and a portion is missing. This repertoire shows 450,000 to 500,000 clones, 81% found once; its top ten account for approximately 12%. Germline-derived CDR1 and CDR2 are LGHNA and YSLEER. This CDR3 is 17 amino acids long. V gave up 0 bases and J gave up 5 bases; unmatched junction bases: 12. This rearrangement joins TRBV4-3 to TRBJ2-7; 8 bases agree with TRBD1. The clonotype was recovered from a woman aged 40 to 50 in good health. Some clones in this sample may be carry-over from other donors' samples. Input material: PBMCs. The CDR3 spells CASSQDLDRVGVNEQYF. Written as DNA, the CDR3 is TGCGCCAGCAGCCAAGATTTGGACAGGGTGGGGGTCAACGAGCAGTACTTC.